The next 23 T cell receptor beta chains were all read from a single sample in a study of T cell repertoires in cytomegalovirus infection. These receptors' targets are unknown. MiXCR was run by TCRdb on the reads, yielding one entry per CDR3 protein. The sample contains about 500,000 distinct CDR3 sequences, around 35% of which appear only once. Source: cultured PBMCs, taken from culture after CMV antigen stimulation. These receptors were obtained from a human donor in good health (CMV status not recorded). Some clones in this sample may be carry-over from other donors' samples.

This clonotype turned up a few times. The chain couples TRBV27 to TRBJ1-4; D not resolved. With 5 bases removed from V and 15 bases from J, the gap between germline ends came to 19 bases. The CDR3 covers 13 residues. Germline-derived CDR1 and CDR2 are MNHEY and SMNVEV (reference sequence). Written as DNA, the CDR3 is TGTGCCAGCAGTCCGACCGGCCGGCCCAGGATGTTTTTT. Its translation: CASSPTGRPRMFF. Based on the CDR3 plus reference TRBV27 and TRBJ1-4, the full variable domain is EAQVTQNPRYLITVTGKKLTVTCSQNMNHEYMSWYRQDPGLGLRQIYYSMNVEVTDKGDVPEGYKVSRKEKRNFPLILESPSPNQTSLYFCASSPTGRPRMFFGSGTQLSVL.

This clonotype came up a few times. The chain couples TRBV7-6 to TRBJ2-1; TRBD1 aligns across 8 bases. This CDR3 is 16 amino acids long. Germline CDR1 SGHVS, CDR2 FNYEAQ. V lost 1 base and J lost 6; bases outside the gene matches: 8. The CDR3, as DNA: TGTGCCAGCAGCTTAGTTACAGGACAGGGACCCAATGAGCAGTTCTTC. It yields the protein CASSLVTGQGPNEQFF.

The chain has TRBV19 and TRBJ2-1; no definite D call. This CDR3 region has 15 residues. CDR1 and CDR2 (germline): LNHDA, SQIVND (reference sequence). V lost 3 bases and J lost 4, with 13 bases in between. The CDR3 loop is CASSIAGPTYNEQFF. The CDR3 nucleotides are TGTGCCAGTAGTATCGCAGGACCTACATACAATGAGCAGTTCTTC.

This clonotype came up a few times. The gene calls are TRBV28 and TRBJ2-7, with TRBD2 matching over 9 bases. With 7 bases clipped from V and 5 bases from J, the junction kept 12 bases outside the gene matches. Germline V CDR1 and CDR2: MDHEN, SYDVKM. This CDR3 has 15 amino acids. The CDR3 protein is CASTDPAGGVNEQYF. The CDR3 DNA sequence: TGTGCCAGCACCGATCCGGCGGGAGGGGTAAACGAGCAGTACTTC.

The gene calls are TRBV24-1 and TRBJ2-1; 12 positions match TRBD2. J gave up 5 bases and V 3 bases, and 4 bases lay outside the gene matches. CDR1 KGHDR and CDR2 SFDVKD come from the germline V gene. The CDR3 runs to 16 residues. In DNA form, the CDR3 reads TGTGCCACCAGTGATACGGCTAGCGGGAGGGACAATGAGCAGTTCTTC. Its protein is CATSDTASGRDNEQFF.

The chain employs TRBV4-1 and TRBJ2-1; TRBD2 matches 9 bases. With 5 bases clipped from V and 8 bases from J, the junction kept 13 bases outside the gene matches. The CDR3 length is 16 residues. CDR1 and CDR2 (germline): MGHRA, YSYEKL. The CDR3 region is CASSSSGTSTWDEQFF. The DNA for the CDR3 is TGCGCCAGCAGCTCCTCCGGGACTAGCACCTGGGATGAGCAGTTCTTC.

This clonotype was observed at least ten times. The rearrangement uses TRBV7-2 and TRBJ2-1; 10 bases fit TRBD2. Per the germline V gene, CDR1 is SGHTA and CDR2 is FQGNSA. This CDR3 is 17 amino acids long. V dropped 5 bases and J dropped 1; count of bases not matched to a gene: 8. The CDR3 DNA is TGTGCCAGCAGCCCACACCCACTAGCGGGATCCTACAATGAGCAGTTCTTC. Encoded protein: CASSPHPLAGSYNEQFF.

The chain has TRBV6-2 or TRBV6-3 and TRBJ1-1; D is ambiguous. This CDR3 is built from 15 residues. Germline V CDR1 and CDR2: MNHEY, SVGEGT. The V and J ends lost 4 bases and 0 bases respectively, with 12 bases between them. CDR3 sequence (DNA): TGTGCCAGCAGTTCGGTCAGAACAATGAACACTGAAGCTTTCTTT. Translating gives CASSSVRTMNTEAFF.

This clonotype was detected only a few times. V usage is TRBV7-2 and J usage is TRBJ2-7; D might be TRBD1 (5 bases). From germline, CDR1 is SGHTA and CDR2 FQGNSA. V lost 3 bases and J 4 bases, leaving 7 bases between the germline ends. The CDR3 totals 12 residues. The CDR3 region has the DNA TGTGCCAGCAGCTTTGGACATTACGAGCAGTACTTC. Translation: CASSFGHYEQYF. Complete variable domain (other parts from reference TRBV7-2 and TRBJ2-7): GAGVSQSPSNKVTEKGKDVELRCDPISGHTALYWYRQSLGQGLEFLIYFQGNSAPDKSGLPSDRFSAERTGGSVSTLTIQRTQQEDSAVYLCASSFGHYEQYFGPGTRLTVT.

This clonotype was counted many times. The genes are TRBV11-1 and TRBJ2-7; D gene unclear. CDR1 and CDR2 from the germline V gene are SGHAT and FQDESV (reference sequence). V was shortened by 5 bases and J by 4 bases, with 9 bases between the two germline ends. The CDR3 length is 12 residues. CDR3 in DNA: TGTGCCAGCAGCCCCGGAGATTACGAGCAGTACTTC. Protein: CASSPGDYEQYF.

This clonotype was seen more than once but under ten times. Here the CDR3 reads CASSAGKAGYGYTF. DNA of the CDR3: TGTGCCAGCAGCGCAGGGAAAGCAGGGTATGGCTACACCTTC. The rearrangement joins TRBV7-3 to TRBJ1-2; a weak D match, TRBD1 (5 bases). In germline, CDR1 is SGHTA, CDR2 FQGTGA. V lost 5 bases to trimming and J lost 5 bases, with 15 bases between them. The CDR3 is 14 amino acids.

In its sample, this clonotype was seen many times. This chain uses TRBV7-2 with TRBJ2-3, with D unresolved. CDR3 length: 14 amino acids. Germline V gives CDR1 SGHTA, CDR2 FQGNSA. V was cut by 7 bases and J by 0 bases, with 11 bases left in between. The CDR3 DNA reads as TGTGCCAGCACGCGGAGCCTCAGCACAGATACGCAGTATTTT. Translation: CASTRSLSTDTQYF.

This chain connects TRBV9 to TRBJ2-5; perhaps TRBD1 as D (6 bases). The V end lost 4 bases, the J end lost 4 bases, and 11 bases lay between the germline ends. Germline CDR1 and CDR2: SGDLS and YYNGEE. The CDR3 is 13 residues long. CDR3 in DNA: TGTGCCAGCAGCCCGGACAGAGTAGAGACCCAGTACTTC. Amino acid sequence: CASSPDRVETQYF.

The table lists this clonotype with a few counts. The V gene is TRBV7-2, the J gene TRBJ1-4; D gene unclear. CDR1 SGHTA and CDR2 FQGNSA come from the germline V gene. V lost 5 bases to trimming and J lost 0 bases, with 13 bases between them. The CDR3 has 16 amino acids. CDR3 DNA: TGTGCCAGCAGCCAAGGACGTGCGCCAACTAATGAAAAACTGTTTTTT. It yields the protein CASSQGRAPTNEKLFF.

This clonotype was recorded a few times. Here the CDR3 reads CASSLVGSGRGYEQFF. The DNA of the CDR3 is TGTGCCAGCAGCTTAGTAGGTAGCGGGAGGGGCTATGAGCAGTTCTTC. The chain uses TRBV11-3 and TRBJ2-1, with 11 bases lining up with TRBD2. This CDR3 has 16 residues. With V trimmed by 1 base and J by 8 bases, 7 bases remained unmatched. Looked up from germline, CDR1 is SGHNT and CDR2 is YENEEA.

This chain links TRBV13 with TRBJ2-3, with D unclear. This CDR3 is built from 15 residues. The V end was cut by 5 bases, the J end by 6 bases, with 18 bases between. Per the germline V gene, CDR1 is PRHDT and CDR2 is FYEKMQ (reference sequence). CDR3 in DNA: TGTGCCAGCAGCGCCAGGATCACGCACGAGGATACGCAGTATTTT. It is translated as CASSARITHEDTQYF. The full variable domain, its missing parts supplied by reference TRBV13 and TRBJ2-3, is AAGVIQSPRHLIKEKRETATLKCYPIPRHDTVYWYQQGPGQDPQFLISFYEKMQSDKGSIPDRFSAQQFSDYHSELNMSSLELGDSALYFCASSARITHEDTQYFGPGTRLTVL.

The V and J genes are TRBV7-3 and TRBJ2-1, with a tentative D call TRBD2 (6 bases). Germline V gene sequence: CDR1 SGHTA, CDR2 FQGTGA. V shed 1 base and J shed 5 bases, with 15 bases lying between them. CDR3 size: 16 residues. CDR3 nucleotide sequence: TGTGCCAGCAGCTTAATGGGTGGCGGGACGAACAATGAGCAGTTCTTC. Encoded protein: CASSLMGGGTNNEQFF. Full variable domain (remainder filled in from reference TRBV7-3 and TRBJ2-1): GAGVSQTPSNKVTEKGKYVELRCDPISGHTALYWYRQSLGQGPEFLIYFQGTGAADDSGLPNDRFFAVRPEGSVSTLKIQRTERGDSAVYLCASSLMGGGTNNEQFFGPGTRLTVL.

This clonotype was observed at least ten times. The chain couples TRBV7-6 to TRBJ2-7; 9 bases agree with TRBD1. Per the germline V gene, CDR1 is SGHVS and CDR2 is FNYEAQ. V lost 4 bases and J lost 6; bases outside the gene matches: 7. This CDR3 has 14 amino acids. This chain's CDR3 is CASSSYDRGGEQYF. The CDR3 coding sequence is TGTGCCAGCAGCTCCTACGACAGGGGGGGCGAGCAGTACTTC.

This clonotype has at least ten counts. This chain connects TRBV7-2 to TRBJ2-7; tentative D call: TRBD1 (6 bases). This CDR3 spans 14 amino acids. Germline CDR1 and CDR2: SGHTA and FQGNSA. V dropped 5 bases and J dropped 0 bases, with 11 bases sitting between them. DNA for the CDR3: TGTGCCAGCAGCGAACAGGGCAGCTCCTACGAGCAGTACGTC. Translation: CASSEQGSSYEQYV.

This clonotype was counted a few times. This chain links TRBV29-1 with TRBJ2-7; the D is unclear. This CDR3 is 13 amino acids long. The V end lost 4 bases, the J end lost 0 bases, and 10 bases lay between the germline ends. Per germline, CDR1 SQVTM and CDR2 ANQGSEA. CDR3 sequence: CSVGWQASYEQYF. The CDR3 DNA follows: TGCAGCGTTGGTTGGCAGGCCTCCTACGAGCAGTACTTC.

This chain joins TRBV13 and TRBJ2-5; TRBD2 aligns across 8 bases. V trimming: 6 bases; J trimming: 2 bases; junction bases outside the gene matches: 17. CDR1 is PRHDT and CDR2 is FYEKMQ in the germline V gene (reference sequence). CDR3 length: 18 amino acids. CDR3 nucleotide sequence: TGTGCCAGCAGAAGCAAAAGGGGCAGCGGGAGCGCACAAGAGACCCAGTACTTC. Encoded protein: CASRSKRGSGSAQETQYF.

The chain employs TRBV6-1 and TRBJ2-7; D gene unclear. The V end lost 6 bases, the J end lost 3 bases, and 15 bases lay between the germline ends. Germline lookup yields CDR1 MNHNS and CDR2 SASEGT. CDR3 length: 14 amino acids. The CDR3 region is CASRPLGGVYEQYF. CDR3 nucleotide sequence: TGTGCCAGCAGACCCTTGGGCGGCGTCTACGAGCAGTACTTC.

This clonotype showed up just a few times. V is TRBV11-2 and J is TRBJ2-1, with unresolved D. The V gene lost 2 bases and the J gene lost 3 bases, with 17 bases spanning the gap. This CDR3 has 17 residues. Germline CDR1 reads SGHAT; CDR2 reads FQNNGV. CDR3 amino acids: CASSLNAPPTGYNEQFF. CDR3 bases: TGTGCCAGCAGCTTAAACGCCCCTCCCACGGGCTACAATGAGCAGTTCTTC. Full variable domain (missing parts from reference TRBV11-2 and TRBJ2-1): EAGVAQSPRYKIIEKRQSVAFWCNPISGHATLYWYQQILGQGPKLLIQFQNNGVVDDSQLPKDRFSAERLKGVDSTLKIQPAKLEDSAVYLCASSLNAPPTGYNEQFFGPGTRLTVL.